These 9 T cell receptor beta chains share one sample of origin, sequenced in a study of blood T cell repertoires in COVID-19. Clones were read by immunoSEQ multiplex PCR, and TCRdb kept only the in-frame ones, dropping some. The table includes 200,000 to 250,000 clones, about four fifths detected once. The sample comprised peripheral blood. The receptors stem from a woman aged 18-29 years with acute or convalescent COVID-19.

A single count supports this clone. This chain connects TRBV7-3 to TRBJ2-1; 10 bases fit TRBD1. There are 15 residues in the CDR3. The germline CDR1 and CDR2 sequences are SGHTA and FQGTGA. The trim removed 5 bases at V and 4 bases at J, leaving 5 bases unmatched. The CDR3 loop is CASSIRDRGYNEQFF. In DNA form, the CDR3 reads TGTGCCAGCAGCATCCGGGACAGGGGTTACAATGAGCAGTTCTTC.

The chain carries TRBV5-4 and TRBJ2-7, with 9 bases matching TRBD1. V trimming: 4 bases; J trimming: 0 bases; junction bases outside the gene matches: 5. CDR1 SGHNT and CDR2 YYREEE come from the germline V gene (reference sequence). The CDR3 loop spans 15 amino acids. The CDR3: CASSGQDRGSYEQYF. The CDR3 nucleotides read TGTGCCAGCAGCGGACAGGACAGGGGCTCCTACGAGCAGTACTTC.

The chain recombines TRBV5-1 with TRBJ1-1, with a possible D match to TRBD1 (6 bases). The V gene lost 3 bases and the J gene lost 0 bases, with 15 bases spanning the gap. The germline CDR1 and CDR2 sequences are SGHRS and YFSETQ. The CDR3 has 16 amino acids. This CDR3 is CASSSQTGLLNTEAFF. CDR3 coding DNA: TGCGCCAGCAGCTCGCAGACAGGACTCTTGAACACTGAAGCTTTCTTT.

V gene TRBV6-5 combines with J gene TRBJ2-5; 9 nucleotides align to TRBD1. The V gene's germline CDR1 is MNHEY and CDR2 SVGAGI. The CDR3 runs 14 residues. Losses at the gene ends were 5 bases for V and 5 bases for J; bases not matched to a gene: 6. CDR3 region: CASSQRQGGETQYF. The CDR3 DNA follows: TGTGCCAGCAGTCAACGACAGGGGGGGGAGACCCAGTACTTC.

The chain combines TRBV28 with TRBJ2-1; 8 nucleotides agree with TRBD1. The V gene end was trimmed by 4 bases and the J gene end by 4 bases; junction bases not matched to a gene: 3. Germline V lookup: CDR1 MDHEN, CDR2 SYDVKM. The CDR3 loop spans 14 amino acids. Written as DNA, the CDR3 is TGTGCCAGCAGTTCCGGGGACAGGTACAATGAGCAGTTCTTC. It codes for CASSSGDRYNEQFF.

The chain recombines TRBV11-2 with TRBJ1-1, with D perhaps TRBD1 (5 bases). The CDR3 length is 16 residues. V lost 6 bases, J lost 0 bases, and 17 bases lay in between. Germline V lookup: CDR1 SGHAT, CDR2 FQNNGV. The CDR3 spells CASRPQDKQLNTEAFF. The CDR3 DNA reads TGTGCCAGCAGACCCCAGGACAAACAATTGAACACTGAAGCTTTCTTT. The full variable domain, in which reference TRBV11-2 and TRBJ1-1 provide the parts outside the CDR3, is EAGVAQSPRYKIIEKRQSVAFWCNPISGHATLYWYQQILGQGPKLLIQFQNNGVVDDSQLPKDRFSAERLKGVDSTLKIQPAKLEDSAVYLCASRPQDKQLNTEAFFGQGTRLTVV.

Regarding this clone: One junction end disagrees with the germline gene, perhaps due to a read error. The CDR3 spells CASSLDPDYTEAFF. CDR3 bases: TGTGCCAGCAGCTTAGATCCAGATTACACAGAAGCTTTCTTT. V and J are TRBV11-2 and TRBJ1-1; D unresolved. CDR3 length: 14 amino acids. Germline CDR1 SGHAT, CDR2 FQNNGV.

The rearrangement links TRBV3-1 (or the pseudogene TRBV3-2) to TRBJ1-6, with D unresolved. This CDR3 region has 16 residues. Germline V gene lookup returns CDR1 LGHDT and CDR2 YNNKEL (reference sequence). Trimming stripped 2 bases from V and 3 bases from J, with 11 bases between. CDR3 region: CASSQRLAGYNSPLHF. In DNA form, the CDR3 reads TGTGCCAGCAGCCAACGGTTGGCAGGCTATAATTCACCCCTCCACTTT.

The chain combines TRBV24-1 with TRBJ2-3; TRBD2 aligns across 10 bases. In germline, CDR1 is KGHDR, CDR2 SFDVKD. This CDR3 has 17 amino acids. Trimming removed 3 bases from V and 0 bases from J; junction bases left unmatched: 5. The CDR3 region is CATSDVKTSGSTDTQYF. The CDR3 DNA reads as TGTGCCACCAGTGATGTGAAGACTAGCGGGAGCACAGATACGCAGTATTTT.